These 30 T cell receptor beta chains were sequenced from one sample in a study of OX40 agonist ivuxolimab in advanced cancers. The method was immunoSEQ multiplex PCR; TCRdb's version includes in-frame clones alone and lacks a portion of them. This table has approximately 90,000 clones, approximately 90% appearing once. This sample comprised CD4+ or CD8+ T cells sorted from blood, obtained in a trial of the OX40 agonist ivuxolimab. The receptors originated from an adult with an advanced solid tumor such as melanoma, head and neck, liver or kidney cancer.

This sequence joins TRBV5-1 and TRBJ2-5; perhaps TRBD2 as D (5 bases). This CDR3 contains 13 residues. Germline loops: CDR1 SGHRS, CDR2 YFSETQ. V lost 5 bases and J lost 5, with 13 bases in between. The CDR3 region has the DNA TGCGCCAGCAGAGAGGGAGTTTCGGAGACCCAGTACTTC. Protein product: CASREGVSETQYF.

This chain links TRBV7-8 with TRBJ1-2; D remains unclear. The CDR3 runs 15 residues. Per germline, CDR1 SGHVS and CDR2 FQNEAQ. Trimming pared 3 bases from V and 4 bases from J, leaving 15 bases between. The CDR3 DNA sequence: TGTGCCAGCAGCTTGGAGAGGGTGAACAGCTATGGCTACACCTTC. Protein: CASSLERVNSYGYTF.

The genes are TRBV6-1 and TRBJ1-2; a possible D gene is TRBD1 (5 bases). Trimming removed 1 base at V and 1 base at J, with 10 bases between. CDR1 and CDR2 from the germline V gene are MNHNS and SASEGT. There are 15 residues in the CDR3. This CDR3 is CASSEGGQGNYGYTF. CDR3 nucleotides: TGTGCCAGCAGTGAAGGAGGGCAGGGTAACTATGGCTACACCTTC.

The chain carries TRBV14 and TRBJ1-2; D gene uncertain. Trimming removed 3 bases at V and 5 bases at J, with 16 bases between. Germline values: CDR1 SGHDN, CDR2 FVKESK. The CDR3 runs 15 residues. CDR3 loop: CASSHPTDGPYGYTF. The CDR3 bases are TGTGCCAGCAGCCACCCGACGGACGGGCCATATGGCTACACCTTC.

This chain joins TRBV5-8 and TRBJ1-2; no clear D. Looked up from germline, CDR1 is SGHTS and CDR2 is YDEGEE. The CDR3 is made up of 14 amino acids. Deletions cut 0 bases from V and 7 bases from J, with 13 bases between. The CDR3 spells CASSLGWGIGGYTF. In nucleotides, the CDR3 is TGTGCCAGCAGCTTGGGTTGGGGAATTGGTGGCTACACCTTC. The whole variable domain, filled in from reference TRBV5-8 and TRBJ1-2, reads EAGVTQSPTHLIKTRGQQATLRCSPISGHTSVYWYQQALGLGLQFLLWYDEGEERNRGNFPPRFSGRQFPNYSSELNVNALELEDSALYLCASSLGWGIGGYTFGSGTRLTVV.

A few counts support this clone. V and J are TRBV6-1 and TRBJ2-3; tentatively, D is TRBD2 (6 bases). The CDR3 has 15 amino acids. Germline V lookup: CDR1 MNHNS, CDR2 SASEGT. V was shortened by 0 bases and J by 8 bases, with 15 bases between the two germline ends. CDR3 nucleotides: TGTGCCAGCAGTGAAGCTAGCGGCCTGGCTGGTACGCAGTATTTT. This encodes CASSEASGLAGTQYF.

The chain recombines TRBV5-1 with TRBJ2-5, with 9 bases matching TRBD1. The CDR3 is 15 amino acids. Germline V gene lookup returns CDR1 SGHRS and CDR2 YFSETQ. V shed 0 bases and J 5 bases; nucleotides not matched to a gene: 5. The CDR3, as DNA: TGCGCCAGCAGCTTGGGGGACAGGGTCCAGGAGACCCAGTACTTC. This codes for CASSLGDRVQETQYF.

CDR3 sequence: CASSIERGGSYEQYF. The CDR3 DNA reads as TGTGCCAGCAGCATAGAGCGGGGGGGCTCCTACGAGCAGTACTTC. V gene TRBV5-4 combines with J gene TRBJ2-7; 10 bases are shared with TRBD2. The CDR3 totals 15 residues. In germline, CDR1 is SGHNT, CDR2 YYREEE (reference sequence). After removal of 4 bases from V and 0 bases from J, the junction contained 4 bases not matched to a gene.

The chain joins TRBV2 to TRBJ2-3; D may correspond to TRBD1 or TRBD2 (5 bases each). This CDR3 region has 13 residues. V lost 2 bases, J lost 9 bases, and 12 bases lay in between. Germline lookup yields CDR1 SNHLY and CDR2 FYNNEI. The CDR3 protein is CASSENSGQTQYF. DNA of the CDR3: TGTGCCAGCAGTGAAAATTCGGGGCAAACGCAGTATTTT.

The chain joins TRBV5-6 to TRBJ1-4; D is perhaps TRBD1 (5 bases). The CDR3 runs to 16 residues. The germline gives CDR1 SGHDT, CDR2 YYEEEE. V lost 3 bases, J lost 0 bases, and 12 bases lay in between. This chain's CDR3 is CASSWGDLSTNEKLFF. The CDR3, as DNA: TGTGCCAGCAGCTGGGGGGATCTCTCAACTAATGAAAAACTGTTTTTT.

This chain joins TRBV7-2 and TRBJ1-2; 9 nucleotides agree with TRBD1. Trimming cost V 6 bases and J 8 bases; bases outside gene matches: 7. Germline V lookup: CDR1 SGHTA, CDR2 FQGNSA. This CDR3 spans 13 amino acids. The CDR3 loop is CASSGTGGWGYTF. The CDR3 DNA follows: TGTGCCAGCAGTGGCACAGGGGGCTGGGGCTACACCTTC. Together with reference TRBV7-2 and TRBJ1-2, the CDR3 gives the full variable domain: GAGVSQSPSNKVTEKGKDVELRCDPISGHTALYWYRQSLGQGLEFLIYFQGNSAPDKSGLPSDRFSAERTGGSVSTLTIQRTQQEDSAVYLCASSGTGGWGYTFGSGTRLTVV.

This clone was detected only once. This chain connects TRBV9 to TRBJ2-3, with TRBD1 as a possible D gene (6 bases). Between the trimmed V and J ends, which lost 0 bases and 4 bases, there was a span of 9 bases. This CDR3 is built from 14 residues. Germline CDR1 reads SGDLS; CDR2 reads YYNGEE. CDR3 in amino acids: CASSVGGLADTQYF. DNA for the CDR3: TGTGCCAGCAGCGTAGGGGGGCTTGCAGATACGCAGTATTTT.

The rearrangement links TRBV11-2 to TRBJ2-2; a weak D match, TRBD1 (6 bases). V gave up 0 bases and J gave up 7 bases, with 12 bases separating them. Germline V gene data show CDR1 as SGHAT and CDR2 as FQNNGV. The CDR3 sequence is 15 residues long. The CDR3 loop reads CASSLDQGFVGELFF. The CDR3 region has the DNA TGTGCCAGCAGCTTAGACCAGGGGTTTGTCGGGGAGCTGTTTTTT.

The chain has TRBV14 and TRBJ1-2; D possibly corresponds to TRBD1 (5 bases). Germline CDR1 SGHDN, CDR2 FVKESK. Trimming pared 0 bases from V and 7 bases from J, leaving 18 bases between. This CDR3 is built from 16 residues. CDR3 sequence reads: CASSQESGTLGLGYTF. In DNA form, the CDR3 reads TGTGCCAGCAGCCAAGAATCGGGGACCCTTGGTCTTGGCTACACCTTC.

The chain joins TRBV6-1 to TRBJ1-1; no firm D call. The germline V and J ends were trimmed by 7 bases and 3 bases, with 15 bases remaining between them. Germline V gene data show CDR1 as MNHNS and CDR2 as SASEGT. This CDR3 region has 14 residues. The chain's CDR3 is CASTLREADTEAFF. CDR3 nucleotides: TGTGCCAGCACCCTCCGGGAGGCGGACACTGAAGCTTTCTTT.

This rearrangement joins TRBV7-9 to TRBJ1-1; tentative D call: TRBD1 (5 bases). V was pared by 4 bases and J by 5 bases, with 17 bases between. Germline V gene sequence: CDR1 SEHNR, CDR2 FQNEAQ (reference sequence). This CDR3 region has 15 residues. The CDR3 nucleotides read TGTGCCAGCAGCTCCCCCGGGACGGCGAAGACTGAAGCTTTCTTT. Its translation: CASSSPGTAKTEAFF.

The chain joins TRBV15 to TRBJ1-1, with 9 bases that match TRBD1. The V segment lost 0 bases and the J segment 7 bases; nucleotides outside the gene matches: 6. The CDR3 has 15 residues. The germline V gene has CDR1 LNHNV and CDR2 YYDKDF (reference sequence). Here the CDR3 DNA reads TGTGCCACCAGCAGAGAAGGGACAGGGAGCCGTGAAGCTTTCTTT. Translated, it gives CATSREGTGSREAFF.

This clone came up once. The rearrangement links TRBV4-2 to TRBJ2-6; D is possibly TRBD1 or TRBD2 (5 bases each). The CDR3 length is 17 residues. In germline, CDR1 is LGHNA, CDR2 YNFKEQ. V lost 0 bases to trimming and J lost 2 bases, with 11 bases between them. CDR3 protein: CASSQDGARAGANVLTF. As DNA, the CDR3 is TGTGCCAGCAGCCAAGACGGGGCAAGGGCTGGGGCCAACGTCCTGACTTTC.

The rearrangement uses TRBV4-2 and TRBJ2-7; 10 bases match TRBD2. From germline, CDR1 is LGHNA and CDR2 YNFKEQ. V lost 0 bases, J lost 0 bases, and 5 bases stayed unmatched. CDR3 length: 17 amino acids. The CDR3 DNA follows: TGTGCCAGCAGCCAAGATGTAGCGGGGGGCCCCTCCTACGAGCAGTACTTC. Encoded protein: CASSQDVAGGPSYEQYF.

J is TRBJ2-7 and V is TRBV5-6, with D hard to call. The CDR3 loop spans 12 amino acids. V was pared by 4 bases and J by 6 bases, with 11 bases between. CDR1 and CDR2 from the germline V gene are SGHDT and YYEEEE. The CDR3 nucleotides read TGTGCCAGCAGCACGTCTGGTGGCGAGCAGTACTTC. Translation gives CASSTSGGEQYF.

The rearrangement uses TRBV19 and TRBJ2-7, with D possibly being TRBD1 (7 bases). The germline V gene has CDR1 LNHDA and CDR2 SQIVND (reference sequence). CDR3 length: 15 residues. V was cut by 5 bases and J by 5 bases, with 19 bases left in between. This CDR3 is CASSQGGAGGHEQYF. CDR3 nucleotide sequence: TGTGCCAGTAGTCAAGGCGGGGCAGGGGGGCACGAGCAGTACTTC.

The V gene is TRBV5-6, the J gene TRBJ2-7, with 9 bases matching TRBD1. The germline V gene has CDR1 SGHDT and CDR2 YYEEEE. CDR3 length equals 15 residues. The ends lost 5 bases at V and 6 bases at J; junction bases unmatched: 12. CDR3 amino acids: CASSHAPGQGREQYF. CDR3 bases: TGTGCCAGCAGTCACGCGCCCGGACAGGGGCGCGAGCAGTACTTC.

The rearrangement links TRBV7-9 to TRBJ1-4, with 7 bases lining up with TRBD1. The CDR3 is 14 amino acids. CDR1 is SEHNR, CDR2 FQNEAQ, per germline (reference sequence). V gave up 3 bases and J gave up 7 bases; unmatched junction bases: 5. CDR3 nucleotides: TGTGCCAGCAGCTTGACAGGGTTTACTGAAAAACTGTTTTTT. Translated, it gives CASSLTGFTEKLFF.

CDR3 amino acids: CASSGTGQNQPQHF. Written as DNA, the CDR3 is TGTGCCAGCAGTGGGACAGGGCAGAATCAGCCCCAGCATTTT. The rearrangement uses TRBV6-1 and TRBJ1-5, with TRBD1 identical over 8 bases. The CDR3 spans 14 residues. Germline assignment: CDR1 MNHNS and CDR2 SASEGT. V shed 4 bases and J 4 bases; nucleotides not matched to a gene: 3.

This sequence joins TRBV7-9 and TRBJ2-5, with 7 positions matching TRBD1. This CDR3 spans 18 amino acids. V lost 5 bases to trimming and J lost 5 bases; unmatched junction nucleotides: 20. The germline V gene has CDR1 SEHNR and CDR2 FQNEAQ (reference sequence). CDR3 DNA: TGTGCCAGCAGCGCCCGACAGGGAACGGCTTTTTTTGCGGAGACCCAGTACTTC. It specifies CASSARQGTAFFAETQYF.

The sample holds one count of this clone. This chain uses TRBV6-5 with TRBJ1-2, with D possibly being TRBD1 (5 bases). This CDR3 spans 13 amino acids. V gave up 5 bases and J gave up 5 bases, with 12 bases separating them. The germline gives CDR1 MNHEY, CDR2 SVGAGI. The CDR3 DNA is TGTGCCAGCAGTCCGGGGGGAGGGTATGGCTACACCTTC. As protein: CASSPGGGYGYTF.

The chain employs TRBV2 and TRBJ1-1, with D possibly TRBD1 on 5 matching bases. Between the trimmed V and J ends, which lost 8 bases and 1 base, there was a span of 11 bases. The germline CDR1 and CDR2 sequences are SNHLY and FYNNEI. The CDR3 length is 13 residues. CDR3 sequence reads: CASSAGGNTEAFF. CDR3 nucleotide sequence: TGTGCCAGCTCCGCTGGGGGGAACACTGAAGCTTTCTTT. Together with reference TRBV2 and TRBJ1-1, the CDR3 gives the full variable domain: EPEVTQTPSHQVTQMGQEVILRCVPISNHLYFYWYRQILGQKVEFLVSFYNNEISEKSEIFDDQFSVERPDGSNFTLKIRSTKLEDSAMYFCASSAGGNTEAFFGQGTRLTVV.

The rearrangement links TRBV2 to TRBJ2-7, with D uncertain. In germline, CDR1 is SNHLY, CDR2 FYNNEI. The germline V and J ends were trimmed by 10 bases and 0 bases, with 7 bases remaining between them. The CDR3 sequence is 11 residues long. CDR3: CATAISYEQYF. In nucleotides, the CDR3 is TGTGCCACCGCTATCTCCTACGAGCAGTACTTC.

The chain has TRBV4-3 and TRBJ1-2; D is perhaps TRBD1 (5 bases). Germline V gene lookup returns CDR1 LGHNA and CDR2 YSLEER. The germline V and J ends were trimmed by 0 bases and 7 bases, with 15 bases remaining between them. The CDR3 runs to 15 residues. The CDR3 reads CASSQDPRGEGGYTF. The CDR3 coding sequence is TGCGCCAGCAGCCAAGATCCTCGGGGGGAAGGTGGCTACACCTTC.

J is TRBJ2-1 and V is TRBV5-4; 8 bases align to TRBD2. The germline gives CDR1 SGHNT, CDR2 YYREEE (reference sequence). The length of the CDR3 is 14 residues. Trimming removed 6 bases from V and 7 bases from J; junction bases left unmatched: 9. The CDR3 sequence: CASTPAGGWNEQFF. The CDR3, as DNA: TGTGCCAGCACCCCGGCGGGGGGCTGGAATGAGCAGTTCTTC. Supplemented by reference TRBV5-4 and TRBJ2-1, the full variable domain reads ETGVTQSPTHLIKTRGQQVTLRCSSQSGHNTVSWYQQALGQGPQFIFQYYREEENGRGNFPPRFSGLQFPNYSSELNVNALELDDSALYLCASTPAGGWNEQFFGPGTRLTVL.